This T cell receptor beta chain is from a study of blood T cell repertoires in COVID-19 (dated by TCRdb to about 2020). For context, the study as a whole: The collaborator samples originated in the United States, Italy and Spain and spanned the acute and convalescent phases of COVID-19. The material from the prospective study consisted of cDNA or gDNA derived from T cells, B-cell-depleted T cells, or PBMCs. Subjects who had been exposed to COVID-19, were actively infected with it, or had recovered from it provided the deeply sampled blood TCRbeta repertoires that made up the dataset. The repertoires were released in a freely available public database meant as a resource for research on the immune response to SARS-CoV-2. Samples were obtained from the ongoing ImmuneRACE study (first 160 participants) and from 950 to 1,500 subjects provided by 6 global collaborators. Nearly every sample came with metadata listing a de-identified subject ID, COVID-19 status, age in years and sex. HLA class I and class II types, where available, came from metadata supplied by the sample provider rather than from assay-based typing.

TCRbeta CDR3 regions were amplified from genomic DNA by means of the immunoSEQ Assay, a bias-controlled multiplex PCR. Concerning the study's data processing: The number of nucleated cells in each sample was estimated by amplification of reference gene primers within the assay. To quantify the absolute abundance of each unique TCRbeta CDR3 rearrangement, sequence reads were collapsed and filtered. Productive Simpson clonality was computed per sample as the square root of Simpson's diversity index over productive rearrangements. TCRdb retrieved this table from immuneACCESS and kept in-frame rearrangements only. Not all clones are present; in checked studies, unresolved V genes account for under half, and no reason is known for the remainder. For V, J and clone size, that table is used; D and trimming come from the DNA. This sample is represented by approximately 90,000 clones; approximately 83% of them were singletons. The ten largest account for approximately 34% of the sample.

Taken from cysteine to phenylalanine, the CDR3 has 15 residues. The read is trimmed to its CDR3 DNA, 45 bases read in frame from base 1. CDR1 and CDR2, per the germline V gene, are MDHEN and SYDVKM. The junction shows trimming of 6 bases on V and 6 bases on J, and the gene matches do not reach 13 bases of it. Beyond this particular receptor, the publication reports: The amount of clinical and demographic metadata varied by source and participant and was provided uncurated.

This clone was observed many times. The clone's antigen remains unknown. Base qualities are not recorded, but no much larger clone differs from it by a single base. Each collaborating institution followed its own protocols to collect whole blood in K2EDTA tubes. For TCRbeta analysis, collaborators shipped samples in one of three forms: frozen whole blood, isolated PBMCs, or DNA extracted from either of those sample types. Source material: peripheral blood. This receptor was identified in a woman aged 80 or over with active or convalescent COVID-19. In this chain, TRBV28 is recombined with TRBJ1-2; 7 bases in the junction line up with TRBD1. The DNA sequence reads TGTGCCAGCAGGCTACCGGGACAGCGTTCCAATGGCTACACCTTC. Its translation reads: CASRLPGQRSNGYTF.